The clone carrying this T cell receptor (beta chain) has at least ten counts. What it binds is unknown. Germline trimming cut 0 bases from V and 0 bases from J; bases unmatched to any gene: 1. Germline CDR1 SGHTA, CDR2 FQGNSA. This CDR3 has 16 residues. Each CDR3 protein is one row after TCRdb ran MiXCR on the 5' RACE reads. The sample lists roughly 1,500,000 distinct CDR3 sequences; around 33% were seen once. This record belongs to a study of identical twins. Study findings and constraints: Excess low generation probability was seen in twin-shared out-of-frame alpha sequences.

The sequence was obtained from a newborn girl in good health. The chain carries TRBV7-2 and TRBJ2-4; 8 bases are a match to TRBD2. Material for sequencing was cord blood. CDR3 coding DNA: TGTGCCAGCAGCTTAGCAGCGGGGGTAGCCAAAAACATTCAGTACTTC. The encoded protein is CASSLAAGVAKNIQYF.